This T cell receptor (beta chain) originates from a study of control samples from healthy donors and cancer patients. Profiling relied on immunoSEQ multiplex PCR, and the TCRdb table lists in-frame clones only, not all of them. Among 100,000 to 150,000 clones, 85% to 95% were seen once, and the ten largest hold just under 0.6%. Germline values: CDR1 SGHNT, CDR2 YYREEE (reference sequence). V was shortened by 4 bases and J by 0 bases, with 15 bases between the two germline ends. The length of the CDR3 is 16 residues. The specimen sequenced was PBMCs. This chain uses TRBV5-4 with TRBJ2-3, with D possibly TRBD2 on 7 matching bases. The TCR was taken from a man older than 75 with head and neck cancer. Written as DNA, the CDR3 is TGTGCCAGCAGCCACCGAGGGGGACTAAGCACAGATACGCAGTATTTT. Amino acids: CASSHRGGLSTDTQYF.